This T cell receptor (beta chain) was identified during a study of blood T cell repertoires in COVID-19. About the research overall: Acute and convalescent COVID-19 specimens originated in the United States, Italy and Spain.

Germline values: CDR1 SGHRS, CDR2 YFSETQ. The CDR3 length is 13 residues. Trimming removed 5 bases from V and 5 bases from J; junction bases left unmatched: 6. Source study methods: Amplification of reference gene primers provided the estimated nucleated cell counts. Sequencing was performed with immunoSEQ multiplex PCR; in TCRdb, only in-frame clones are kept and a portion is missing. Clone size and V and J calls were adopted from that table, with D and trimming inferred from the DNA. The profile shows some 270,000 clones, 80% to 90% of them singletons. This clonotype was sampled from a woman between 65 and 79 years old with acute or convalescent COVID-19. The specimen was peripheral blood. This sequence joins TRBV5-1 and TRBJ2-5; TRBD2 agrees at 7 bases. The DNA of the CDR3 is TGCGCCAGCAGTCAAGCGGGGAGCGAGACCCAGTACTTC. The encoded protein is CASSQAGSETQYF.